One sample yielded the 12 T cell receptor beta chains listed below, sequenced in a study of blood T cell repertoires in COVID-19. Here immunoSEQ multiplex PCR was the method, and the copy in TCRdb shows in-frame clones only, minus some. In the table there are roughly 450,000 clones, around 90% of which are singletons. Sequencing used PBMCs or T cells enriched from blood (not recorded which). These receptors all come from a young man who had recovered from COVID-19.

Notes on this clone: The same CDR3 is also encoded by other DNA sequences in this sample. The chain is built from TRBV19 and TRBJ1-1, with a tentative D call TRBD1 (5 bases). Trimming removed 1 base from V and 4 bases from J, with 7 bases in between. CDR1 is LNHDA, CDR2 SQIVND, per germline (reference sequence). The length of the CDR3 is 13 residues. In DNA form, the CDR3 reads TGTGCCAGTAGTATAGGCAGGGCCACTGAAGCTTTCTTT. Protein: CASSIGRATEAFF.

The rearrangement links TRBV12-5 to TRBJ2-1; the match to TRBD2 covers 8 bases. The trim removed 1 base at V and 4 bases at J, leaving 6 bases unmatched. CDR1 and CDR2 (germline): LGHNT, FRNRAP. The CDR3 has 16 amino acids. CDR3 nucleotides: TGTGCTAGTGGTTTGGCCGGGACTAGACGATACAATGAGCAGTTCTTC. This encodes CASGLAGTRRYNEQFF.

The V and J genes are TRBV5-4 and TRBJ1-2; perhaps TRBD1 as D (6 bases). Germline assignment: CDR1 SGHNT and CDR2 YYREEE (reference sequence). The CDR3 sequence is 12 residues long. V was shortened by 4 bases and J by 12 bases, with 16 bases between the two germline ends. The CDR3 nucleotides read TGTGCCAGCAGCCCGCGAGGGGGATCCCACACCTTC. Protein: CASSPRGGSHTF.

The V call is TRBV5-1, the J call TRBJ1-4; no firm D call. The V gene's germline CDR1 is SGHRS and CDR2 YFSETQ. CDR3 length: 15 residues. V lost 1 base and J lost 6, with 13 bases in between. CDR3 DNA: TGCGCCAGCAGCTTGAATGAGGGTACCTATGAAAAACTGTTTTTT. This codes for CASSLNEGTYEKLFF.

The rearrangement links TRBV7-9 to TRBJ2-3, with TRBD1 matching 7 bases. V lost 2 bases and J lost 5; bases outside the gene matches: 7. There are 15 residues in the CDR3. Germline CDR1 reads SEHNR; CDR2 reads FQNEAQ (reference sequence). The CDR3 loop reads CASSLSGGSRDTQYF. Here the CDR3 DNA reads TGTGCCAGCAGCTTATCAGGGGGATCGAGAGATACGCAGTATTTT.

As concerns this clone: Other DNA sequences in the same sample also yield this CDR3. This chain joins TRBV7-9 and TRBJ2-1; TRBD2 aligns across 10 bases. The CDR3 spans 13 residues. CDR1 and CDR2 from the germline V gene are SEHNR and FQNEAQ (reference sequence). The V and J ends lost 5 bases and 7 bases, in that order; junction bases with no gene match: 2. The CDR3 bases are TGTGCCAGCAGCCCTAGCGGGGGAAATGAGCAGTTCTTC. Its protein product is CASSPSGGNEQFF.

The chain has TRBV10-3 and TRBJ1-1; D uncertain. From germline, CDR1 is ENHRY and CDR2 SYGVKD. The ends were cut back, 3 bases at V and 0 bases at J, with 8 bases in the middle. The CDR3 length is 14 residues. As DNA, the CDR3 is TGTGCCATCAGTGACCCAGACATGAACACTGAAGCTTTCTTT. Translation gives CAISDPDMNTEAFF.

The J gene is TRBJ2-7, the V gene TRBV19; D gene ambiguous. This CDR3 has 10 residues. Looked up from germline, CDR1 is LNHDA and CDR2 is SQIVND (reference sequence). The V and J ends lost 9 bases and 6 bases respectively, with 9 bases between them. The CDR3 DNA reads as TGTGCCAGGGGCCAGGCCGAGCAGTACTTC. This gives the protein CARGQAEQYF.

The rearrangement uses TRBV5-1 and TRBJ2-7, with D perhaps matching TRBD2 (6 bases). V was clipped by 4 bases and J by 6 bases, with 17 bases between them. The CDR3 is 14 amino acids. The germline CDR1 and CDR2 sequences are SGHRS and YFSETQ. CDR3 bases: TGCGCCAGCAGCCAAACCGCCGGGGGTATCGAGCAGTACTTC. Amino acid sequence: CASSQTAGGIEQYF.

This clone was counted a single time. CDR3 protein: CASSDTDSLNIQYF. As DNA, the CDR3 is TGTGCCAGCAGTGATACAGACAGCCTAAACATTCAGTACTTC. This chain links TRBV25-1 with TRBJ2-4, with TRBD1 as a possible D gene (5 bases). Per germline, CDR1 MGHDK and CDR2 SYGVNS. V was trimmed by 3 bases and J by 6 bases, leaving 12 bases between them. This CDR3 has 14 residues.

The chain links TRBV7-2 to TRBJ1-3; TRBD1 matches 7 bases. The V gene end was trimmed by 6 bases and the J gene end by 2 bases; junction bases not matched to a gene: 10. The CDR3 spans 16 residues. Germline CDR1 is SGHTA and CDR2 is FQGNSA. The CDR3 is CASRDRQGKAGNTIYF. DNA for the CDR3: TGTGCCAGCAGAGATCGACAGGGAAAGGCTGGAAACACCATATATTTT.

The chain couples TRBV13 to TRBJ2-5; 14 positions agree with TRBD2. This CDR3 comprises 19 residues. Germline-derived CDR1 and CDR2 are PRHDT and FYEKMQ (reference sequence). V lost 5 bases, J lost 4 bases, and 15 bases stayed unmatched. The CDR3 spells CASSAAGTSGRISRETQYF. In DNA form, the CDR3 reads TGTGCCAGCAGCGCCGCCGGGACTAGCGGGAGAATCAGCAGAGAGACCCAGTACTTC.